These 22 T cell receptor beta chains were all obtained from the same sample, sequenced in a study of T cell repertoires in cytomegalovirus infection. TCRdb called the reads again in MiXCR, with one record for every CDR3 protein. This sample has about 360,000 distinct CDR3 sequences, with roughly 36% found just once. These receptors have no identified antigens. The sample here was cultured PBMCs, taken from culture after CMV antigen stimulation. The receptor source for this set is a human donor in good health (CMV status not recorded). Some clones in this sample may be carry-over from other donors' samples.

The V gene is TRBV6-2 or TRBV6-3, the J gene TRBJ2-7; 10 bases align to TRBD2. This CDR3 region has 15 residues. The junction had 5 bases not matched to a gene; V was cut back by 2 bases and J by 4 bases. The germline V gene encodes CDR1 MNHEY and CDR2 SVGEGT. DNA of the CDR3: TGTGCCAGCAGTTACCTACTAGCGGGAAATTACGAGCAGTACTTC. Protein sequence: CASSYLLAGNYEQYF.

This clonotype has a handful of counts. The gene calls are TRBV7-2 and TRBJ1-2, with 8 bases fitting TRBD1. Trimming took 3 bases from V and 8 from J; bases not matched to a gene: 5. Germline loops: CDR1 SGHTA, CDR2 FQGNSA. The CDR3 spans 13 residues. CDR3 nucleotide sequence: TGTGCCAGCAGCTTCCAGGGGGCGCGGGGCTACACCTTC. Translating it yields CASSFQGARGYTF.

This clonotype was counted ten times or more. This chain connects TRBV7-8 to TRBJ2-5, with 8 bases that match TRBD1. Germline V lookup: CDR1 SGHVS, CDR2 FQNEAQ. Unmatched junction bases numbered 7, after V lost 5 bases and J lost 5 bases. The CDR3 spans 14 residues. The CDR3 spells CASSVQGAVETQYF. The DNA for the CDR3 is TGTGCCAGCAGCGTCCAGGGGGCTGTGGAGACCCAGTACTTC. Variable domain in full (rest from reference TRBV7-8 and TRBJ2-5): GAGVSQSPRYKVAKRGQDVALRCDPISGHVSLFWYQQALGQGPEFLTYFQNEAQLDKSGLPSDRFFAERPEGSVSTLKIQRTQQEDSAVYLCASSVQGAVETQYFGPGTRLLVL.

This clonotype was seen ten or more times. The V gene is TRBV27, the J gene TRBJ1-1, with D possibly matching TRBD1 (6 bases). The CDR3 has 20 residues. The V gene's germline CDR1 is MNHEY and CDR2 SMNVEV (reference sequence). The ends were cut back, 4 bases at V and 0 bases at J, with 27 bases in the middle. The CDR3 DNA is TGTGCCAGCAGTTCTTGGGCCCCGGAATCAAAAACAGGGATGAACACTGAAGCTTTCTTT. As protein: CASSSWAPESKTGMNTEAFF.

The chain links TRBV29-1 to TRBJ2-1; 8 positions agree with TRBD2. CDR3 length: 16 residues. The V segment lost 0 bases and the J segment 14 bases; nucleotides outside the gene matches: 18. In germline, CDR1 is SQVTM, CDR2 ANQGSEA. The CDR3 sequence: CSVEDYSGTPGGKEFF. CDR3 nucleotides: TGCAGCGTTGAAGACTATAGCGGGACTCCCGGCGGGAAGGAGTTCTTC.

The chain has TRBV12-3 or TRBV12-4 and TRBJ1-2, with a weak D call TRBD1 (5 bases). The V gene lost 5 bases and the J gene lost 2 bases, with 18 bases spanning the gap. The CDR3 totals 16 residues. CDR3 residues: CASSRGTEARNYGYTF. CDR3 DNA: TGTGCCAGCAGTCGGGGGACGGAGGCCCGGAACTATGGCTACACCTTC.

At least ten counts were recorded for this clonotype. The V and J genes are TRBV20-1 and TRBJ2-1, with 11 nucleotides matching TRBD2. CDR3 length: 14 amino acids. Trimming removed 6 bases from V and 2 bases from J; junction bases left unmatched: 3. Germline lookup yields CDR1 DFQATT and CDR2 SNEGSKA (reference sequence). CDR3 nucleotides: TGCAGTGCCGAGGGACTAGCGGCCTACAATGAGCAGTTCTTC. Translation gives CSAEGLAAYNEQFF.

V gene TRBV30 combines with J gene TRBJ1-1, with D possibly TRBD1 on 5 matching bases. The CDR3 extends over 16 amino acids. The germline CDR1 and CDR2 sequences are GTSNPN and SVGIG (reference sequence). V lost 0 bases and J 6 bases, leaving 20 bases between the germline ends. This CDR3 reads CAWSVRSGSSGAEAFF. DNA for the CDR3: TGTGCCTGGAGTGTACGGTCGGGTTCATCGGGGGCTGAAGCTTTCTTT.

This chain connects TRBV4-1 to TRBJ2-2; the D is unclear. Germline CDR1 MGHRA, CDR2 YSYEKL. V dropped 3 bases and J dropped 3 bases, with 11 bases sitting between them. This CDR3 has 15 residues. In DNA, the CDR3 is TGCGCCAGCAGCCACCCCGGGCGAGACACCGGGGAGCTGTTTTTT. This codes for CASSHPGRDTGELFF.

CDR3 in DNA: TGTGCCAGCAGTCCCGGCGGAGGATCCGACCGGGAGCTGTTTTTT. Amino acids: CASSPGGGSDRELFF. The chain is built from TRBV4-2 and TRBJ2-2; tentatively, D is TRBD2 (5 bases). Germline V CDR1 and CDR2: LGHNA, YNFKEQ. CDR3 length: 15 amino acids. The V and J ends lost 6 bases and 9 bases respectively, with 20 bases between them.

The rearrangement joins TRBV4-1 to TRBJ1-3; D may be TRBD1 (6 bases). Germline CDR1 and CDR2: MGHRA and YSYEKL. The CDR3 is 16 residues long. Between the trimmed V and J ends, which lost 0 bases and 0 bases, there was a span of 9 bases. The CDR3: CASSQETGLSGNTIYF. CDR3 nucleotides: TGCGCCAGCAGCCAAGAGACAGGCCTCTCTGGAAACACCATATATTTT.

In this sample, this clonotype turned up once. The rearrangement uses TRBV5-1 and TRBJ2-5, with TRBD1 matching 9 bases. Trimming at V came to 2 bases and at J to 2 bases, leaving 4 bases not matched to a gene. CDR1 and CDR2 (germline): SGHRS, YFSETQ. The CDR3 sequence is 15 residues long. CDR3 bases: TGCGCCAGCAGCTTTATGGGGACAGGGCAAGAGACCCAGTACTTC. Amino acids: CASSFMGTGQETQYF.

In its sample, this clonotype was seen a few times. The chain combines TRBV12-3 or TRBV12-4 with TRBJ1-2, with 8 nucleotides matching TRBD1. The CDR3 consists of 15 residues. With V trimmed by 6 bases and J by 0 bases, 6 bases remained unmatched. The CDR3 loop reads CASRDGTGSNYGYTF. The CDR3 bases are TGTGCCAGCAGGGATGGGACAGGTTCTAACTATGGCTACACCTTC.

The chain joins TRBV10-2 to TRBJ1-1; D is ambiguous. This CDR3 is 15 amino acids long. The ends were cut back, 2 bases at V and 0 bases at J, with 10 bases in the middle. Looked up from germline, CDR1 is WSHSY and CDR2 is SAAADI. The CDR3 bases are TGCGCCAGCAGTGAGCTAAGGGCCCTGAACACTGAAGCTTTCTTT. This codes for CASSELRALNTEAFF.

The chain has TRBV27 and TRBJ2-5, with TRBD2 matching over 10 bases. Germline CDR1 is MNHEY and CDR2 is SMNVEV (reference sequence). The CDR3 has 15 residues. V dropped 2 bases and J dropped 5; count of bases not matched to a gene: 5. The CDR3 DNA is TGTGCCAGCAGTTTAGCTAGCGGGAGTTGGGAGACCCAGTACTTC. Its translation: CASSLASGSWETQYF.

The chain recombines TRBV6-2 or TRBV6-3 with TRBJ2-3; TRBD2 agrees at 11 bases. This CDR3 is built from 16 residues. The germline CDR1 and CDR2 sequences are MNHEY and SVGEGT. V shed 6 bases and J 10 bases; nucleotides not matched to a gene: 15. CDR3 amino acids: CASRRLGLADQEAQYF. CDR3 DNA: TGTGCCAGCAGGCGCCTGGGACTAGCGGATCAGGAGGCGCAGTATTTT.

This clonotype has more than one count but fewer than ten. The chain couples TRBV7-6 to TRBJ2-5; no reliable D call. This CDR3 has 13 residues. Deletions cut 2 bases from V and 1 base from J, with 5 bases between. In germline, CDR1 is SGHVS, CDR2 FNYEAQ. In DNA, the CDR3 is TGTGCCAGCAGCTTAAGTTCCCAAGAGACCCAGTACTTC. This translates into CASSLSSQETQYF. The full variable domain, its missing parts supplied by reference TRBV7-6 and TRBJ2-5, is GAGVSQSPRYKVTKRGQDVALRCDPISGHVSLYWYRQALGQGPEFLTYFNYEAQQDKSGLPNDRFSAERPEGSISTLTIQRTEQRDSAMYRCASSLSSQETQYFGPGTRLLVL.

This clonotype was observed a few times. The genes are TRBV7-9 and TRBJ2-1, with TRBD2 as a possible D gene (7 bases). This CDR3 spans 13 amino acids. Germline V gene sequence: CDR1 SEHNR, CDR2 FQNEAQ (reference sequence). V shed 5 bases and J shed 8 bases, with 13 bases lying between them. The CDR3 loop is CASSNYGGHEQFF. In nucleotides, the CDR3 is TGTGCCAGCAGCAATTACGGGGGGCATGAGCAGTTCTTC.

The CDR3 bases are TGTGCTAGTGGTAGGGGGTCCTCCTACGAGCAGTACGTC. Encoded protein: CASGRGSSYEQYV. V usage is TRBV12-5 and J usage is TRBJ2-7; weak D call: TRBD1 (6 bases). The CDR3 has 13 residues. The V gene's germline CDR1 is LGHNT and CDR2 FRNRAP. The V end lost 5 bases, the J end lost 0 bases, and 8 bases lay between the germline ends.

This clonotype has only a few counts. The chain joins TRBV6-6 to TRBJ1-5, with D possibly matching TRBD1 (6 bases). The CDR3 consists of 13 residues. Germline assignment: CDR1 MNHNY and CDR2 SVGAGI (reference sequence). The V end was cut by 8 bases, the J end by 2 bases, with 10 bases between. CDR3 loop: CASGGPGNQPQHF. In DNA form, the CDR3 reads TGTGCCAGCGGGGGGCCGGGCAATCAGCCCCAGCATTTT.

The chain is built from TRBV28 and TRBJ2-7; 8 bases map to TRBD1. Per germline, CDR1 MDHEN and CDR2 SYDVKM. The CDR3 is 12 amino acids. V trimming: 5 bases; J trimming: 7 bases; junction bases outside the gene matches: 4. CDR3 coding DNA: TGTGCCAGCAGTCAGGGGGCGAGGGAGCAGTACTTC. It specifies CASSQGAREQYF. Combining the CDR3 with reference TRBV28 and TRBJ2-7 gives the whole variable domain DVKVTQSSRYLVKRTGEKVFLECVQDMDHENMFWYRQDPGLGLRLIYFSYDVKMKEKGDIPEGYSVSREKKERFSLILESASTNQTSMYLCASSQGAREQYFGPGTRLTVT.

The rearrangement joins TRBV6-8 to TRBJ2-7, with D possibly matching TRBD1 (6 bases). This CDR3 has 14 residues. Trimming removed 6 bases from V and 3 bases from J, with 15 bases in between. Looked up from germline, CDR1 is MNHGY and CDR2 is SAAAGT. The chain's CDR3 is CASSLARGSYEQYV. Written as DNA, the CDR3 is TGTGCCAGCAGCCTCGCCAGGGGCAGCTACGAGCAGTACGTC.